This is a list of T cell receptor beta chains from one sample in a study of blood T cell repertoires in COVID-19. Using immunoSEQ multiplex PCR, the repertoire was profiled, and TCRdb retains in-frame clones only, with some absent. The sample consists of some 330,000 clones, 86% of them appearing once. Source material: PBMCs or T cells enriched from blood (not recorded which). The receptor source for this set is a man aged 30 to 39 who had recovered from COVID-19. Each CDR3 is given with its conserved first and last residue. D genes are given only for firm matches. Where a row states a size, it is once, few, many or the class of an expanded clone; other rows omit it.

V gene,D gene,clone size,J gene,CDR3 protein,CDR3 DNA
TRBV2,TRBD2,few,TRBJ2-5,CASKWDSGGPETQYF,TGTGCCAGCAAATGGGATAGCGGGGGGCCAGAGACCCAGTACTTC
TRBV13,.,.,TRBJ2-3,CASSGRQIDTQYF,TGTGCCAGCAGCGGCCGACAGATAGATACGCAGTATTTT
TRBV11-2,.,.,TRBJ1-2,CASSLERGYGYTF,TGTGCCAGCAGCTTAGAGCGGGGGTATGGCTACACCTTC
TRBV29-1,.,.,TRBJ2-1,CSADGPGTGSYNEQFF,TGCAGCGCCGACGGTCCGGGTACGGGCTCCTACAATGAGCAGTTCTTC
TRBV28,TRBD1,.,TRBJ2-7,CASSTWTGRSSYEQYF,TGTGCCAGCAGTACCTGGACAGGCCGGAGCTCCTACGAGCAGTACTTC
TRBV18,.,many,TRBJ2-2,CASSLLVDAGELFF,TGTGCCAGCTCATTACTAGTTGATGCCGGGGAGCTGTTTTTT
TRBV11-2,.,.,TRBJ2-7,CASSRGSVNSEQYF,TGTGCCAGCAGCCGAGGGAGTGTGAACTCCGAGCAGTACTTC
TRBV5-1,TRBD1,.,TRBJ1-5,CASSLDGTGRQPQHF,TGCGCCAGCAGCTTGGACGGGACAGGGAGGCAGCCCCAGCATTTT
TRBV6-5,.,once,TRBJ2-6,CASSRDSSGANVLTF,TGTGCCAGCAGTCGCGACAGCTCTGGGGCCAACGTCCTGACTTTC
TRBV7-9,.,.,TRBJ2-5,CASSPPGEETQYF,TGTGCCAGCAGCCCGCCAGGGGAAGAGACCCAGTACTTC
TRBV10-2,.,few,TRBJ2-2,CASRGPGGDTGELFF,TGCGCCAGCAGGGGTCCTGGGGGCGACACCGGGGAGCTGTTTTTT
TRBV7-2,.,few,TRBJ1-1,CASSLAKTDYTEAFF,TGTGCCAGCAGCTTAGCGAAGACAGATTACACTGAAGCTTTCTTT
TRBV24-1,TRBD2,.,TRBJ2-1,CATSDHPRPGRDEQFF,TGTGCCACCAGTGATCACCCCCGACCGGGGAGGGATGAGCAGTTCTTC
TRBV19,TRBD2,.,TRBJ2-1,CASSAPRESSYNEQFF,TGTGCCAGTAGTGCCCCGCGGGAGAGCTCCTACAATGAGCAGTTCTTC
TRBV5-1,.,.,TRBJ2-1,CASSFRGEQFF,TGCGCCAGCAGCTTCAGGGGTGAGCAGTTCTTC
TRBV15,.,.,TRBJ1-1,CATSRASGGNTEAFF,TGTGCCACCAGCAGGGCCTCCGGGGGGAACACTGAAGCTTTCTTT
TRBV28,TRBD1,.,TRBJ2-1,CASSLQGAINEQFF,TGTGCCAGCAGTTTACAGGGGGCAATCAATGAGCAGTTCTTC
TRBV6-6,.,few,TRBJ2-3,CASSAAKNTQYF,TGTGCCAGCAGTGCCGCTAAGAATACGCAGTATTTT
TRBV24-1,.,.,TRBJ1-2,CATSDSREYGYTF,TGTGCCACCAGTGATTCCAGGGAATACGGCTACACCTTC
TRBV2,TRBD1,.,TRBJ1-2,CASSRTDRNVYGYTF,TGTGCCAGCAGTAGAACGGACAGGAATGTCTATGGCTACACCTTC
TRBV11-2,.,.,TRBJ1-3,CASSLESGRLNTIYF,TGTGCCAGCAGCTTAGAATCCGGCAGGTTAAACACCATATATTTT
TRBV24-1,.,.,TRBJ2-1,CATSDPVYSYNEQFF,TGTGCCACCAGTGATCCCGTATACTCCTACAATGAGCAGTTCTTC
TRBV30,TRBD1,.,TRBJ1-3,CAWGGTGQGNTIYF,TGTGCCTGGGGCGGGACAGGGCAAGGAAACACCATATATTTT
TRBV11-1,.,.,TRBJ1-2,CASSLMLSDLHYGYTF,TGTGCCAGCAGCTTAATGTTGTCAGATCTTCACTATGGCTACACCTTC